Following are 2 T cell receptor beta chains from one sample sequenced in a study of CD8 T cells in Susac syndrome. An amount of RNA that ranged from roughly 0.5 to 1 ug was reverse transcribed with random hexamers. One entry per CDR3 protein results from TCRdb running MiXCR on the immunoSEQ multiplex PCR reads. The sample shows 130,000 to 150,000 distinct CDR3 sequences, approximately 96% of them seen only once. Material: CD4+ T cells from PBMCs. All receptors come from a human donor with Susac syndrome.

The J gene is TRBJ2-1, the V gene TRBV27; TRBD2 matches at 10 bases. Germline V gene lookup returns CDR1 MNHEY and CDR2 SMNVEV (reference sequence). Trimming cost V 5 bases and J 1 base; bases outside gene matches: 2. This CDR3 has 15 amino acids. DNA for the CDR3: TGTGCCAGCAGTGTGGGACTAGCGTCCTACAATGAGCAGTTCTTC. Its protein is CASSVGLASYNEQFF.

The J gene is TRBJ1-2, the V gene TRBV29-1, with TRBD1 matching over 8 bases. The CDR3 is 16 amino acids. Trimming took 6 bases from V and 1 from J; bases not matched to a gene: 13. From germline, CDR1 is SQVTM and CDR2 ANQGSEA. The CDR3, as DNA: TGCAGCGTGGGGTCAGCCGGGACAGGCGTTAACTATGGCTACACCTTC. Protein product: CSVGSAGTGVNYGYTF.